This T cell receptor (beta chain) came from a study of T cell clonality in common variable immunodeficiency. This clone turned up a few times. Its cognate antigen is unknown. One junction end disagrees with the germline gene, perhaps due to a read error. The read ends 3 residues before the CDR3 terminus; that terminus is restored from the germline J gene. Findings and limits, study-wide: Common variable immunodeficiency TCR beta sequences reportedly had fewer deletions and N-nucleotide insertions.

Assay used: immunoSEQ multiplex PCR; TCRdb lists only in-frame clones, some missing. The sample lists about 20,000 clones, none appearing once, the ten largest making up more than 12%. CDR1 is MNHNS and CDR2 is SASEGT in the germline V gene. This CDR3 has 15 residues. This TCR came from a human donor with common variable immunodeficiency. The V and J genes are TRBV6-1 and TRBJ1-1; D is perhaps TRBD1 (5 bases). The sample was peripheral blood mononuclear cells. The CDR3: CASSEERTGNTEAFF. CDR3 bases read: TGTGCCAGCAGCGAAGAAAGAACAGGGAACACTGAA.